Listed here are 9 T cell receptor beta chains from one sample, sequenced in a study of follicular helper T cells after annual influenza vaccination. Noted time point: 2015-2016 season, 7 days after influenza vaccination. Libraries were prepared by immunoSEQ multiplex PCR; TCRdb keeps only in-frame clonotypes and omits some of them. The data show 4,000 to 5,500 clones, 75% to 85% seen once. Sample: CXCR5+ CD38- circulating T follicular helper cells from blood, taken 7 days after influenza vaccination. This sample's subset: circulating Tfh, non-naive CD4+CXCR5+PD-1+ (ICOS+CD38+ or ICOS-CD38-). The source of these receptors is an adult who received the influenza vaccine.

The chain joins TRBV5-4 to TRBJ2-7; TRBD2 agrees at 9 bases. This CDR3 contains 15 residues. V dropped 4 bases and J dropped 4; count of bases not matched to a gene: 9. Per the germline V gene, CDR1 is SGHNT and CDR2 is YYREEE (reference sequence). DNA of the CDR3: TGTGCCAGCAGCCCGGATAGCGGGGGAGCTTACGAGCAGTACTTC. Its translation: CASSPDSGGAYEQYF.

The chain employs TRBV9 and TRBJ2-4; 7 positions match TRBD1. Germline CDR1 and CDR2: SGDLS and YYNGEE. This CDR3 contains 14 residues. Unmatched junction bases numbered 2, after V lost 0 bases and J lost 5 bases. CDR3 residues: CASSVAGTENIQYF. The CDR3 nucleotides read TGTGCCAGCAGCGTAGCAGGGACAGAAAACATTCAGTACTTC.

The chain employs TRBV2 and TRBJ2-5; 10 positions match TRBD2. The CDR3 is made up of 14 amino acids. Germline CDR1 SNHLY, CDR2 FYNNEI. V shed 8 bases, J shed 4 bases, and the junction held 7 bases outside the gene matches. CDR3 protein: CASRPRTSGETQYF. CDR3 nucleotides: TGTGCCAGCCGACCCCGGACTAGCGGAGAGACCCAGTACTTC.

The count of this clone is one. V gene TRBV6-1 combines with J gene TRBJ2-3; 7 bases agree with TRBD2. With 4 bases clipped from V and 2 bases from J, the junction kept 9 bases outside the gene matches. The CDR3 consists of 16 residues. CDR1 is MNHNS, CDR2 SASEGT, per germline. CDR3 in amino acids: CASSALLRGNTDTQYF. The DNA of the CDR3 is TGTGCCAGCAGTGCCCTTTTGCGGGGGAACACAGATACGCAGTATTTT.

This clone was detected a few times. The chain recombines TRBV6-4 with TRBJ2-2, with 8 bases identical to TRBD1. The CDR3 totals 16 residues. V lost 6 bases to trimming and J lost 6 bases; unmatched junction nucleotides: 12. The V gene's germline CDR1 is MRHNA and CDR2 SNTAGT. The CDR3 is CASSLGPRGLAGELFF. CDR3 bases: TGTGCCAGCAGCCTAGGCCCCAGGGGGCTAGCCGGGGAGCTGTTTTTT.

The sample holds one count of this clone. The rearrangement links TRBV25-1 to TRBJ1-4, with a weak D call TRBD1 (6 bases). The ends were cut back, 4 bases at V and 7 bases at J, with 16 bases in the middle. CDR3 size: 15 residues. Germline CDR1 reads MGHDK; CDR2 reads SYGVNS. CDR3 amino acids: CASSVGWGQGEKLFF. In DNA form, the CDR3 reads TGTGCCAGCAGTGTTGGTTGGGGGCAGGGTGAAAAACTGTTTTTT. Together with reference TRBV25-1 and TRBJ1-4, the CDR3 gives the full variable domain: EADIYQTPRYLVIGTGKKITLECSQTMGHDKMYWYQQDPGMELHLIHYSYGVNSTEKGDLSSESTVSRIRTEHFPLTLESARPSHTSQYLCASSVGWGQGEKLFFGSGTQLSVL.

The rearrangement uses TRBV6-1 and TRBJ1-2, with D hard to call. Per the germline V gene, CDR1 is MNHNS and CDR2 is SASEGT. Trimming cost V 3 bases and J 4 bases, with 9 bases left between them. The CDR3 runs 13 residues. The CDR3 DNA is TGTGCCAGCAGTGATGGACGAGGCTATGGCTACACCTTC. As protein: CASSDGRGYGYTF.

The chain employs TRBV29-1 and TRBJ1-2; 8 bases agree with TRBD1. This CDR3 contains 16 residues. Trimming cost V 5 bases and J 0 bases; bases outside gene matches: 11. Germline CDR1 SQVTM, CDR2 ANQGSEA. The CDR3 sequence: CSVTGQVVLANYGYTF. For the CDR3, the DNA is TGCAGCGTTACGGGACAGGTTGTTTTGGCTAACTATGGCTACACCTTC.

The J gene is TRBJ1-2, the V gene TRBV18; unclear D gene. Trimming took 2 bases from V and 4 from J, leaving 8 bases between them. Looked up from germline, CDR1 is KGHSH and CDR2 is LQKENI. The CDR3 has 13 residues. The CDR3 DNA reads TGTGCCAGCTCACCAGACAAGGGCTATGGCTACACCTTC. This sequence encodes CASSPDKGYGYTF. The complete variable domain, with remaining parts taken from reference TRBV18 and TRBJ1-2, reads NAGVMQNPRHLVRRRGQEARLRCSPMKGHSHVYWYRQLPEEGLKFMVYLQKENIIDESGMPKERFSAEFPKEGPSILRIQQVVRGDSAAYFCASSPDKGYGYTFGSGTRLTVV.